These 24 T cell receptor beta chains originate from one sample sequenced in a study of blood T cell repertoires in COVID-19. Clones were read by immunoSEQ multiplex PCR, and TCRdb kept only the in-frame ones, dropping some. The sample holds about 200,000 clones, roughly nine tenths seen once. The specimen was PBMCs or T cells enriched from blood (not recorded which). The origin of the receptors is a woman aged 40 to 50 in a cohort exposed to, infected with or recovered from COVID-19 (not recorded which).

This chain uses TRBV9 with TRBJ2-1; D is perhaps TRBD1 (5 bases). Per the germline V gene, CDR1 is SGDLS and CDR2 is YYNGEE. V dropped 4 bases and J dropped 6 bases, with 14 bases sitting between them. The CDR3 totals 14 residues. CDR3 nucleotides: TGTGCCAGCAGCCCTACAGGAGCTTCCAATGAGCAGTTCTTC. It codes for CASSPTGASNEQFF.

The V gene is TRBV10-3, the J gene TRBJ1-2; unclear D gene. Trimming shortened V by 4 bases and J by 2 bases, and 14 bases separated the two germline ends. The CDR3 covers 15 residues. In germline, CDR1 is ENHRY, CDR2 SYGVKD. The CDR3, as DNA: TGTGCCATCAGTGTTGAGGGTGAGGGAAACTATGGCTACACCTTC. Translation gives CAISVEGEGNYGYTF.

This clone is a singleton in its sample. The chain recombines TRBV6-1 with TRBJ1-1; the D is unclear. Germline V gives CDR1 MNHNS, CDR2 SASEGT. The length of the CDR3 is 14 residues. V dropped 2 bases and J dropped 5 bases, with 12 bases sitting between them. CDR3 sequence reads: CASSEHNGRTEAFF. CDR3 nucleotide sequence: TGTGCCAGCAGTGAACATAATGGGCGAACTGAAGCTTTCTTT.

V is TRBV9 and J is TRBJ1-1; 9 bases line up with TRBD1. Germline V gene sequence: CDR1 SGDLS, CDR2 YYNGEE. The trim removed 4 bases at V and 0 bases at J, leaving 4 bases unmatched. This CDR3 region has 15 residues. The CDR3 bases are TGTGCCAGCAGCAGGACAGGGGACATGAACACTGAAGCTTTCTTT. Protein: CASSRTGDMNTEAFF.

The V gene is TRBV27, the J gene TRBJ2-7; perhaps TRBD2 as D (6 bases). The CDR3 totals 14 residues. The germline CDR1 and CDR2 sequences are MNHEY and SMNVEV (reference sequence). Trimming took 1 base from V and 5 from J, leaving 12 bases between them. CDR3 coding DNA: TGTGCCAGCAGTTTATTAGGGACTTGGCACGAGCAGTACTTC. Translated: CASSLLGTWHEQYF.

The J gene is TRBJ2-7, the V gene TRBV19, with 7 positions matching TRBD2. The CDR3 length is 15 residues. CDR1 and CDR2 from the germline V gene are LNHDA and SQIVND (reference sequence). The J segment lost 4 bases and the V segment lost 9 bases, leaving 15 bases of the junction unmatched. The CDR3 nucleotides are TGTGCCAGCCCCGGACTAGACCCCTTATCGTACGAGCAGTACTTC. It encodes CASPGLDPLSYEQYF.

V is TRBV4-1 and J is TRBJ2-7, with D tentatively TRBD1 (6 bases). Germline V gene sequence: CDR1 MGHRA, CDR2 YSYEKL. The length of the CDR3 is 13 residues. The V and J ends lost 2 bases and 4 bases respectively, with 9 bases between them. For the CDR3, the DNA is TGCGCCAGCAGCCAAACAGGGAATTACGAGCAGTACTTC. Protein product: CASSQTGNYEQYF.

Here the CDR3 reads CSASRTETTGNTIYF. Here the CDR3 DNA reads TGCAGTGCTAGTCGGACAGAGACTACTGGAAACACCATATATTTT. The rearrangement uses TRBV20-1 and TRBJ1-3; TRBD1 might be the D (6 bases). V was pared by 3 bases and J by 2 bases, with 14 bases between. CDR3 size: 15 residues. Germline CDR1 and CDR2: DFQATT and SNEGSKA (reference sequence).

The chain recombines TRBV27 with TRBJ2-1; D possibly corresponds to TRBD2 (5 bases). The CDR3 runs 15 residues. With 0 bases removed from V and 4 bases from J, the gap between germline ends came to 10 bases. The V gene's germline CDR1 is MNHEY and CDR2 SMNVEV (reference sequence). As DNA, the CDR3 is TGTGCCAGCAGTTTATCTCAAGGCGGGTACAATGAGCAGTTCTTC. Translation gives CASSLSQGGYNEQFF.

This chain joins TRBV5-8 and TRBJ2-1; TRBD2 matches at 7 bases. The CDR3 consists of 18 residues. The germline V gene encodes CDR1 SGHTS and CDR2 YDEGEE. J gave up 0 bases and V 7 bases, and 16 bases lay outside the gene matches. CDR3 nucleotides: TGTGCCAGCGAACTTGGTGTGGGAGGGTTTAGCTCCTACAATGAGCAGTTCTTC. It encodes CASELGVGGFSSYNEQFF.

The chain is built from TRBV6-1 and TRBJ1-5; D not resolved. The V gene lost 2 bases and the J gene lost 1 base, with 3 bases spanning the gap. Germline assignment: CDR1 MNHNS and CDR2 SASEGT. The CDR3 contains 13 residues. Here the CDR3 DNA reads TGTGCCAGCAGTGAACTCAGCAATCAGCCCCAGCATTTT. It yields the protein CASSELSNQPQHF.

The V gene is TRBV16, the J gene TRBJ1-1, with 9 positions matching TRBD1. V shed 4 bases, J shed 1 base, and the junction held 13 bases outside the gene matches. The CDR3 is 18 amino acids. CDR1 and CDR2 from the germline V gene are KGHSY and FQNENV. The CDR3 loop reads CASSRRLEQGAPNTEAFF. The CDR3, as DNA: TGTGCCAGCAGCCGCCGGCTCGAACAGGGGGCGCCGAACACTGAAGCTTTCTTT.

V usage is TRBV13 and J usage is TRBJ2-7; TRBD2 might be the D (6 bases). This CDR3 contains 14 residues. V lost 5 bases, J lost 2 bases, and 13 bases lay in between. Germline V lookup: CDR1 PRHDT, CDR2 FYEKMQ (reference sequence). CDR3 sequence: CASSLRRDAYEQYF. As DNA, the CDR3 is TGTGCCAGCAGCCTTAGGCGGGATGCCTACGAGCAGTACTTC.

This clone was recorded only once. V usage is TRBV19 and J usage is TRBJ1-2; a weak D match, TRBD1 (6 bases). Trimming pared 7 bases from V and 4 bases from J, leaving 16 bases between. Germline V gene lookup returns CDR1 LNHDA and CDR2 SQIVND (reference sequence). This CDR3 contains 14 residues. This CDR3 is CASTKLGGPYGYTF. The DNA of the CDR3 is TGTGCCAGTACCAAATTGGGGGGGCCCTATGGCTACACCTTC.

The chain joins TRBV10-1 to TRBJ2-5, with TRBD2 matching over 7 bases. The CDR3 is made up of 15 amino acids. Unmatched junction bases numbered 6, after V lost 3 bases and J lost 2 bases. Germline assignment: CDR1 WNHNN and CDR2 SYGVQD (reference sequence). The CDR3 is CASSDPREGQETQYF. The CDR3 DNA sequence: TGCGCCAGCAGTGACCCCAGGGAGGGACAAGAGACCCAGTACTTC.

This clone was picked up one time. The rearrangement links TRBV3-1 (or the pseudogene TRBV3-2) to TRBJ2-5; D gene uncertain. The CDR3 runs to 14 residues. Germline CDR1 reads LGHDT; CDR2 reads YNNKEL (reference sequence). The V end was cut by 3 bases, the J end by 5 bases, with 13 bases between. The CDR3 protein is CASSHSGELETQYF. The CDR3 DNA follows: TGTGCCAGCAGCCATTCTGGAGAGCTGGAGACCCAGTACTTC.

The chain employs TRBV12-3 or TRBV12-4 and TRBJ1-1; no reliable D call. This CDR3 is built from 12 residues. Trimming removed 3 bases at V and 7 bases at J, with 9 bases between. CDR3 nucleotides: TGTGCCAGCAGTTTTTCCCCGAGTGAAGCTTTCTTT. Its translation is CASSFSPSEAFF.

The CDR3 DNA reads as TGTGCCAGTAGGCGGGAGGGGCCCTACAATGAGCAGTTCTTC. Its protein product is CASRREGPYNEQFF. The chain combines TRBV19 with TRBJ2-1; 9 nucleotides agree with TRBD2. J gave up 2 bases and V 6 bases, and 2 bases lay outside the gene matches. Germline CDR1 and CDR2: LNHDA and SQIVND (reference sequence). The CDR3 totals 14 residues.

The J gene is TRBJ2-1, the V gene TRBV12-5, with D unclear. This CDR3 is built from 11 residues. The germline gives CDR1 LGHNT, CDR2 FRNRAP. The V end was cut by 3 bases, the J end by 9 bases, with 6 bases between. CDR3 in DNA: TGTGCTAGTGGTTTATACGGTGAGCAGTTCTTC. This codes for CASGLYGEQFF.

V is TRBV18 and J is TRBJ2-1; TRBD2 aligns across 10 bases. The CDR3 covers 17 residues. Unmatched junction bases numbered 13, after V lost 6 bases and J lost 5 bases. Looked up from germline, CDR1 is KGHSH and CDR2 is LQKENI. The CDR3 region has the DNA TGTGCCAGCTCGCCGAGCGGGGGGGCAGCGAACAACAATGAGCAGTTCTTC. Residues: CASSPSGGAANNNEQFF.

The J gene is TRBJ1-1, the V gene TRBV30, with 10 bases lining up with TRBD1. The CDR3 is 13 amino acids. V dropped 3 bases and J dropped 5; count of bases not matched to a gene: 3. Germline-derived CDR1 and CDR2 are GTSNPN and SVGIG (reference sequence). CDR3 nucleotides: TGTGCCTGGAGCTGGACAGGGGGAACTGAAGCTTTCTTT. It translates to CAWSWTGGTEAFF.

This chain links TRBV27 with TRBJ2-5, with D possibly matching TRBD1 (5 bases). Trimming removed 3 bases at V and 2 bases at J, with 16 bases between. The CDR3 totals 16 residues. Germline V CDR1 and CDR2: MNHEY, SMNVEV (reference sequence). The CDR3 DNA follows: TGTGCCAGCAGTTTGGTCCCCCAGGGTCTACAAGAGACCCAGTACTTC. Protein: CASSLVPQGLQETQYF.

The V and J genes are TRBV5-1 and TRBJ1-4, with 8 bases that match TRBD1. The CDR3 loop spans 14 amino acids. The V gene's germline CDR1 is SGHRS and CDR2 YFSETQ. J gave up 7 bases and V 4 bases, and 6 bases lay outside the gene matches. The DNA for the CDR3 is TGCGCCAGCAGCACGGGACAGGCTGGTGAAAAACTGTTTTTT. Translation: CASSTGQAGEKLFF.

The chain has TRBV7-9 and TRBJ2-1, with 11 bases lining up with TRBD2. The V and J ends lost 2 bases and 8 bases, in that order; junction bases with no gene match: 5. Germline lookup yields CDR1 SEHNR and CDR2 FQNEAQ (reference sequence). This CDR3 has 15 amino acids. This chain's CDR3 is CASSLIAGGPHEQFF. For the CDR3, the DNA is TGTGCCAGCAGCTTAATAGCGGGGGGGCCACATGAGCAGTTCTTC.